The clone carrying this TCR beta chain showed up just a few times. The data derive from a study of T-cell memory formation after mild COVID-19. TCR alpha and TCR beta cDNA libraries carrying sample barcodes and UMIs were produced by 5'RACE using constant-segment primers. MiXCR, run by TCRdb on the 5' RACE reads, gives a single entry per CDR3 protein. The sample holds under 150,000 distinct CDR3 sequences, 22% seen once. Germline V gene lookup returns CDR1 SQVTM and CDR2 ANQGSEA. This CDR3 comprises 11 residues. V was pared by 7 bases and J by 7 bases, with 11 bases between. The sequence was collected from a man younger than 30 who had mild COVID-19 (a few samples of this study predate the infection). Cell type and time point are not known. J is TRBJ2-1 and V is TRBV29-1; a possible D gene is TRBD2 (5 bases). Sequenced material: PBMCs or a T cell subset sorted from them (not recorded which). This CDR3 is CSALPGNEQFF. DNA of the CDR3: TGCAGCGCCCTTCCGGGGAATGAGCAGTTCTTC.